Listed below are T cell receptor beta chains from one sample, sequenced in a study of blood T cells in healthy people across ages. TCRdb redid the calling of the 5' RACE reads with MiXCR, one entry per CDR3 protein. The sample consists of around 800,000 distinct CDR3 sequences, about 46% of them appearing once. The sample consisted of blood. The origin of the receptors is an elderly man in good health. Both conserved end residues are part of each CDR3. The order of the fields is clone size, V gene, D gene, J gene, CDR3 DNA, CDR3 protein. D genes are given only for firm matches. The size entry is marked missing in some rows and otherwise reads once, few, many or a size class.

>many|TRBV12-3/TRBV12-4|TRBD1|TRBJ2-3
TGTGCCAGCAGTCCTGGGACAGGAGGGCTCACAGATACGCAGTATTTT
CASSPGTGGLTDTQYF
>-|TRBV20-1|-|TRBJ2-7
TGCAGTGCTTACCTGGCAAGCTCCTACGAGCAGTACTTC
CSAYLASSYEQYF
>-|TRBV7-9|-|TRBJ1-2
TGTGCCAGCAGCTTGGGTCATGGCTACACCTTC
CASSLGHGYTF
>-|TRBV10-2|-|TRBJ2-7
TGCGCCAGCAGTGAAGGTCACAGCTCCTACGAGCAGTACTTC
CASSEGHSSYEQYF
>-|TRBV20-1|TRBD1|TRBJ1-5
TGCAGTGCTAATTACGGACAGGAGCACAATCAGCCCCGGCATTTT
CSANYGQEHNQPRHF
>-|TRBV6-4|-|TRBJ2-1
TGTGCCAGCAGTGTAACAGCAGAAGAGACCCAGTTCTTC
CASSVTAEETQFF
>few|TRBV6-2/TRBV6-3|-|TRBJ2-7
TGTGCCAGCAGTTACTCTCTAAGGGACGAGCAGTACTTC
CASSYSLRDEQYF
>few|TRBV7-6|-|TRBJ2-7
TGTGCCAGCAGCTTCCAGCCGGGAGACTACGAGCAGTACTTC
CASSFQPGDYEQYF
>few|TRBV4-1|-|TRBJ2-1
TGCGCCAGCAGCCAAGGGGAAGGGGCGCCCTACAATGAGCAGTTCTTC
CASSQGEGAPYNEQFF
>-|TRBV30|TRBD2|TRBJ2-3
TGTGCCTGGACTAGCGGGAGGTCCTCAGATACGCAGTATTTT
CAWTSGRSSDTQYF
>-|TRBV7-2|-|TRBJ1-2
TGTGCCAGCAGCCTATATTGTGGCTACACCTTC
CASSLYCGYTF
>-|TRBV27|-|TRBJ2-3
TGTGCCAGCAGTTTATCAACGGGTAATACGCAGTATTTT
CASSLSTGNTQYF
>-|TRBV9|-|TRBJ2-5
TGTGCCAGCAGCCGTAGCAGGGTCGAAGAGACCCAGTACTTC
CASSRSRVEETQYF
>-|TRBV7-2|-|TRBJ1-2
TGTGCCAGCAGCTCACGACAGGAAATCTATGGCTACACCTTC
CASSSRQEIYGYTF
>-|TRBV29-1|TRBD1|TRBJ1-5
TGCAGCGTAGCCGCCGGGACAGACCAGCCCCAGCATTTT
CSVAAGTDQPQHF
>-|TRBV6-6|TRBD1|TRBJ2-7
TGTGCCGGCAGTTACGGCCGGGACAGCGAGCAGTACTTC
CAGSYGRDSEQYF
>few|TRBV6-4|TRBD1|TRBJ2-1
TGTGCCAGCAGTGTTAGCCAGGGGGATGAGCAGTTCTTC
CASSVSQGDEQFF
>few|TRBV12-3/TRBV12-4|-|TRBJ2-7
TGTGCCAGCAGCGGAGGAGGGACGGGCTCCTACGAGCAGTACTTC
CASSGGGTGSYEQYF
>once|TRBV25-1|-|TRBJ1-3
TGTGCCAGCAGTGACCTGGGACCGGCCTCTGGAAACACCATATATTTT
CASSDLGPASGNTIYF
>few|TRBV29-1|-|TRBJ2-7
TGCAGCGTTCAGGCCCCTTCCTACGAGCAGTACTTC
CSVQAPSYEQYF
>-|TRBV5-1|-|TRBJ1-2
TGCGCCAGCAGCCTGGGCCCGAGCGACAACGTTATTGGCTACACCTTC
CASSLGPSDNVIGYTF
>few|TRBV30|-|TRBJ1-1
TGTGCCTGGACCCCGACCCGGTTTGGGAACACTGAAGCTTTCTTT
CAWTPTRFGNTEAFF
>few|TRBV30|-|TRBJ2-7
TGTGCCTGGAGTGTTAACTACGAGCAGTACTTC
CAWSVNYEQYF
>once|TRBV29-1|-|TRBJ2-7
TGCAGCGTCCGAGGCACAGCGTCCTACGAGCAGTACTTC
CSVRGTASYEQYF
>-|TRBV5-1|-|TRBJ2-1
TGCGCCAGCAGCTTGGACAGGGTAGGGGATGAGCAGTTCTTC
CASSLDRVGDEQFF
>-|TRBV28|TRBD1|TRBJ1-5
TGTGCCAGCGTTTGGACAGGGGGCATTCAGCCCCAGCATTTT
CASVWTGGIQPQHF